Presented here are 27 T cell receptor beta chains from one specimen sequenced in a study of T cells after yellow fever vaccination. MiXCR was run by TCRdb on the 5' RACE reads, yielding one entry per CDR3 protein. The sample lists hundreds of thousands of distinct CDR3 sequences, more than 5.5% occurring once. The material sequenced was PBMCs, taken 5 days after the yellow fever booster vaccination. Receptors were obtained from a man younger than 40 who received the YFV17D yellow fever vaccine.

This chain connects TRBV4-2 to TRBJ2-7; no definite D call. Germline-derived CDR1 and CDR2 are LGHNA and YNFKEQ. The CDR3 loop spans 13 amino acids. Between the trimmed V and J ends, which lost 1 base and 6 bases, there was a span of 10 bases. CDR3 sequence (DNA): TGTGCCAGCAGCCAAGGGGCCGTGACCGAGCAGTACTTC. It specifies CASSQGAVTEQYF.

J is TRBJ1-2 and V is TRBV2, with D hard to call. V lost 0 bases, J lost 2 bases, and 10 bases lay in between. Per the germline V gene, CDR1 is SNHLY and CDR2 is FYNNEI. This CDR3 has 15 amino acids. CDR3 sequence (DNA): TGTGCCAGCAGTGAAGCAGATGAAGGGAACTATGGCTACACCTTC. This gives the protein CASSEADEGNYGYTF.

The rearrangement uses TRBV12-3 or TRBV12-4 and TRBJ2-5; D gene unclear. V was cut by 7 bases and J by 7 bases, with 22 bases left in between. CDR3 length: 15 residues. For the CDR3, the DNA is TGTGCCAGCACCATGGATAGTACCTCCATGGGGACCCAGTACTTC. This encodes CASTMDSTSMGTQYF.

The rearrangement links TRBV6-5 to TRBJ1-1, with TRBD1 identical over 8 bases. The CDR3 loop spans 17 amino acids. Germline V gene data show CDR1 as MNHEY and CDR2 as SVGAGI. V was pared by 2 bases and J by 0 bases, with 8 bases of the junction left unmatched. This CDR3 reads CASSYAIPGQVNTEAFF. The CDR3 DNA reads TGTGCCAGCAGTTACGCGATTCCGGGACAGGTGAACACTGAAGCTTTCTTT.

This clonotype has just a few counts. The chain recombines TRBV20-1 with TRBJ1-1, with 7 bases aligning to TRBD1. Germline trimming cut 4 bases from V and 5 bases from J; bases unmatched to any gene: 13. Germline V gives CDR1 DFQATT, CDR2 SNEGSKA (reference sequence). CDR3 length: 15 amino acids. CDR3 bases: TGCAGTGCTAAAAGATCAGGGGGAGGGATAACTGAAGCTTTCTTT. Protein: CSAKRSGGGITEAFF.

This clonotype has ten or more counts. The J gene is TRBJ2-1, the V gene TRBV4-3, with D possibly being TRBD1 or TRBD2 (6 bases each). This CDR3 comprises 20 residues. With 3 bases removed from V and 5 bases from J, the gap between germline ends came to 29 bases. The germline V gene has CDR1 LGHNA and CDR2 YSLEER. The DNA of the CDR3 is TGCGCCAGCAGCCAGGGATTGGGACTGCCTAGCCAGGGGTCCCACAATGAGCAGTTCTTC. Amino acid sequence: CASSQGLGLPSQGSHNEQFF.

The chain is built from TRBV7-6 and TRBJ2-3; D is perhaps TRBD2 (7 bases). The CDR3 runs to 14 residues. Trimming stripped 5 bases from V and 2 bases from J, with 11 bases between. Germline V CDR1 and CDR2: SGHVS, FNYEAQ. The CDR3 loop is CASSPRGATDTQYF. The CDR3 DNA is TGTGCCAGCAGCCCCCGGGGGGCCACAGATACGCAGTATTTT.

This clonotype came up many times. This rearrangement joins TRBV5-1 to TRBJ2-5, with D possibly being TRBD2 (5 bases). The CDR3 spans 13 residues. V gave up 4 bases and J gave up 5 bases, with 12 bases separating them. CDR1 is SGHRS and CDR2 is YFSETQ in the germline V gene. CDR3 nucleotides: TGCGCCAGCAGCGCGGGCCCGGGGGAGACCCAGTACTTC. Translated: CASSAGPGETQYF.

In this sample, this clonotype turned up a few times. The chain employs TRBV7-8 and TRBJ1-3; 7 bases are shared with TRBD1. The CDR3 covers 18 residues. The trim removed 2 bases at V and 0 bases at J, leaving 10 bases unmatched. Germline assignment: CDR1 SGHVS and CDR2 FQNEAQ. CDR3 residues: CASSLRRLTGDSGNTIYF. Written as DNA, the CDR3 is TGTGCCAGCAGCTTACGTCGCCTTACAGGGGACTCTGGAAACACCATATATTTT.

There are many counts of this clonotype. The chain recombines TRBV7-3 with TRBJ2-1, with 8 bases aligning to TRBD2. CDR1 is SGHTA and CDR2 is FQGTGA in the germline V gene. J lost 5 bases, V lost 5 bases, and 11 bases had no gene match. This CDR3 spans 16 amino acids. In nucleotides, the CDR3 is TGTGCCAGCAGCCTCCTTGGCGGGAGGCAACACAATGAGCAGTTCTTC. It encodes CASSLLGGRQHNEQFF.

This clonotype was found many times. The CDR3 loop reads CASSLAPGVNEQFF. The DNA for the CDR3 is TGCGCCAGCAGCTTGGCCCCGGGAGTCAATGAGCAGTTCTTC. V usage is TRBV5-1 and J usage is TRBJ2-1, with D maybe TRBD2 (6 bases). Per germline, CDR1 SGHRS and CDR2 YFSETQ. V was trimmed by 0 bases and J by 6 bases, leaving 10 bases between them. The CDR3 is 14 residues long.

This clonotype showed up many times. One end of the junction is discordant with germline, which a read error may explain. J is TRBJ2-2 and V is TRBV7-7, with D uncertain. Germline assignment: CDR1 SSHAT and CDR2 FNYEAQ (reference sequence). This CDR3 region has 13 residues. In DNA, the CDR3 is TGTGCTAGCAGCTTAGAAAACGCCGGGGAGCTGTTTTTT. This codes for CASSLENAGELFF.

The table lists this clonotype with a few counts. This sequence joins TRBV10-1 and TRBJ2-5; perhaps D is TRBD1 or TRBD2 (5 bases each). V lost 1 base, J lost 3 bases, and 9 bases lay in between. This CDR3 contains 14 residues. Germline V gene sequence: CDR1 WNHNN, CDR2 SYGVQD (reference sequence). CDR3 sequence: CASSELGEEETQYF. The CDR3 DNA reads as TGCGCCAGCAGTGAGTTGGGGGAAGAAGAGACCCAGTACTTC.

This clonotype came up a few times. The chain combines TRBV6-2 or TRBV6-3 with TRBJ2-3; a weak D match, TRBD2 (6 bases). Per the germline V gene, CDR1 is MNHEY and CDR2 is SVGEGT. With 5 bases removed from V and 2 bases from J, the gap between germline ends came to 14 bases. CDR3 length: 15 residues. The CDR3 loop is CASSGLERVTDTQYF. CDR3 DNA: TGTGCCAGCAGTGGACTGGAGCGGGTCACAGATACGCAGTATTTT.

A few counts support this clonotype. The rearrangement links TRBV9 to TRBJ2-2, with D uncertain. The V gene's germline CDR1 is SGDLS and CDR2 YYNGEE. This CDR3 spans 16 amino acids. Trimming shortened V by 4 bases and J by 5 bases, and 18 bases separated the two germline ends. This CDR3 reads CASSPHEYVITGELFF. The CDR3 DNA sequence: TGTGCCAGCAGCCCTCACGAATACGTTATTACCGGGGAGCTGTTTTTT.

The sample holds many counts of this clonotype. The chain has TRBV4-3 and TRBJ1-2; D remains unclear. Per germline, CDR1 LGHNA and CDR2 YSLEER. Trimming took 0 bases from V and 2 from J, leaving 16 bases between them. The CDR3 has 17 residues. This CDR3 reads CASSQEAQSTLNYGYTF. CDR3 nucleotides: TGCGCCAGCAGCCAAGAGGCACAGAGTACCTTAAACTATGGCTACACCTTC.

This clonotype turned up a few times. This sequence joins TRBV6-2 or TRBV6-3 and TRBJ2-2, with 8 positions matching TRBD1. The CDR3 is 16 amino acids. After removal of 7 bases from V and 5 bases from J, the junction contained 12 bases not matched to a gene. The germline V gene has CDR1 MNHEY and CDR2 SVGEGT. CDR3 protein: CASNPRTGGRTGELFF. The CDR3 DNA is TGTGCCAGCAACCCCAGAACAGGGGGAAGAACCGGGGAGCTGTTTTTT.

This clonotype has just a few counts. The rearrangement joins TRBV27 to TRBJ2-5, with D unresolved. V lost 0 bases to trimming and J lost 3 bases, with 8 bases between them. Germline V gives CDR1 MNHEY, CDR2 SMNVEV (reference sequence). This CDR3 spans 14 amino acids. Written as DNA, the CDR3 is TGTGCCAGCAGTTTATCTAGTAGAGAAGAGACCCAGTACTTC. Protein product: CASSLSSREETQYF.

In this sample, this clonotype turned up a few times. The rearrangement joins TRBV3-1 to TRBJ2-7; D uncertain. The V and J ends lost 0 bases and 4 bases respectively, with 10 bases between them. Germline values: CDR1 LGHDT, CDR2 YNNKEL (reference sequence). The CDR3 has 14 amino acids. The CDR3 region is CASSQEPLVYEQYF. Written as DNA, the CDR3 is TGTGCCAGCAGCCAAGAACCTCTCGTGTACGAGCAGTACTTC.

This clonotype was recorded a few times. The gene calls are TRBV30 and TRBJ2-1, with D possibly TRBD2 on 5 matching bases. The CDR3 loop spans 15 amino acids. Between the trimmed V and J ends, which lost 5 bases and 3 bases, there was a span of 17 bases. Germline-derived CDR1 and CDR2 are GTSNPN and SVGIG (reference sequence). DNA of the CDR3: TGTGCCTGGCAGAGTGGGTCGCGGGTCTACAATGAGCAGTTCTTC. The encoded protein is CAWQSGSRVYNEQFF.

This clonotype was counted at least ten times. The chain employs TRBV7-2 and TRBJ1-6; the match to TRBD1 covers 8 bases. In germline, CDR1 is SGHTA, CDR2 FQGNSA. J lost 8 bases, V lost 2 bases, and 8 bases had no gene match. This CDR3 is built from 16 residues. The CDR3 loop is CASSLTYRGRDSPLHF. The CDR3 nucleotides are TGTGCCAGCAGCTTAACCTACAGGGGGAGGGATTCACCCCTCCACTTT.

This clonotype was recorded a few times. This chain uses TRBV20-1 with TRBJ2-5; TRBD2 matches at 8 bases. This CDR3 contains 16 residues. Germline CDR1 is DFQATT and CDR2 is SNEGSKA (reference sequence). The V gene end was trimmed by 1 base and the J gene end by 2 bases; junction bases not matched to a gene: 9. The CDR3 here is CSARGATLAVQETQYF. For the CDR3, the DNA is TGCAGTGCTAGAGGGGCAACACTAGCGGTACAAGAGACCCAGTACTTC.

This rearrangement joins TRBV12-3 or TRBV12-4 to TRBJ1-3; D is ambiguous. Trimming took off 9 bases at V and 6 bases at J, with 6 bases between the two ends. CDR3 length: 10 residues. CDR3 nucleotide sequence: TGTGCCAGTAGGGAAAACACCATATATTTT. The encoded protein is CASRENTIYF.

V is TRBV24-1 and J is TRBJ2-3; D perhaps matches TRBD1 (6 bases). Per germline, CDR1 KGHDR and CDR2 SFDVKD. The CDR3 runs 16 residues. Trimming shortened V by 4 bases and J by 4 bases, and 17 bases separated the two germline ends. The CDR3 coding sequence is TGTGCCACCAGTGACCACAGGGAAGTAGGAGCAGATACGCAGTATTTT. Encoded protein: CATSDHREVGADTQYF.

This clonotype appeared a few times. The chain is built from TRBV6-2 or TRBV6-3 and TRBJ2-7, with D possibly being TRBD2 (6 bases). CDR3 length: 14 amino acids. Germline CDR1 reads MNHEY; CDR2 reads SVGEGT. The V end lost 5 bases, the J end lost 0 bases, and 11 bases lay between the germline ends. The CDR3 sequence: CASSHRRGSYEQYF. DNA for the CDR3: TGTGCCAGCAGTCACCGGCGGGGCTCCTACGAGCAGTACTTC.

This clonotype was found a few times. The genes are TRBV12-3 or TRBV12-4 and TRBJ2-4; D is undetermined. The length of the CDR3 is 15 residues. The V end lost 2 bases, the J end lost 0 bases, and 8 bases lay between the germline ends. CDR3 amino acids: CASSLIALAKNIQYF. The CDR3 nucleotides are TGTGCCAGCAGTTTAATTGCGCTAGCCAAAAACATTCAGTACTTC.

This clonotype was seen a few times. This chain joins TRBV7-9 and TRBJ2-2, with 8 positions matching TRBD1. The trim removed 5 bases at V and 4 bases at J, leaving 6 bases unmatched. Germline lookup yields CDR1 SEHNR and CDR2 FQNEAQ (reference sequence). This CDR3 has 15 residues. The CDR3 DNA follows: TGTGCCAGCAGCCCCGAAGGACAGGGCACCGGGGAGCTGTTTTTT. It yields the protein CASSPEGQGTGELFF.